The entry below describes one TCR beta chain. Generated by immunoSEQ multiplex PCR, the TCRdb table keeps only in-frame clones and is missing some. The sample consists of over 150,000 clones, 88% of them appearing once. This CDR3 has 15 residues. The germline gives CDR1 SGDLS, CDR2 YYNGEE. The V segment lost 3 bases and the J segment 0 bases; nucleotides outside the gene matches: 4. The data derive from a study of blood T cell repertoires in COVID-19. This chain uses TRBV9 with TRBJ2-3, with 7 positions matching TRBD1. The sequenced sample consisted of peripheral blood. This sequence was found in a young man with acute or convalescent COVID-19. CDR3: CASSAQTGSTDTQYF. CDR3 bases: TGTGCCAGCAGCGCCCAGACAGGGAGCACAGATACGCAGTATTTT.